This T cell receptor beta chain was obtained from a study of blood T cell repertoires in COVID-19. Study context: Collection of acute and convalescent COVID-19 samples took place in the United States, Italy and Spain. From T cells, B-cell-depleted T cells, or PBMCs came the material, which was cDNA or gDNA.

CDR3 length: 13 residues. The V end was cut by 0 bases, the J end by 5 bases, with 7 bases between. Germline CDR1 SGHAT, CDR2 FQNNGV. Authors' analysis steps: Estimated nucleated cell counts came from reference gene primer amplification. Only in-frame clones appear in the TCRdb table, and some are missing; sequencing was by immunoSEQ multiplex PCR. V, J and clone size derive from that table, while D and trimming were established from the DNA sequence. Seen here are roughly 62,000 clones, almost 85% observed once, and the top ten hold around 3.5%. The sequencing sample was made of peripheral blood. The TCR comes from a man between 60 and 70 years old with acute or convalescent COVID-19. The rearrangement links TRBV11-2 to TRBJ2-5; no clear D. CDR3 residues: CASSLEPRETQYF. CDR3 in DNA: TGTGCCAGCAGCTTAGAGCCGCGGGAGACCCAGTACTTC.